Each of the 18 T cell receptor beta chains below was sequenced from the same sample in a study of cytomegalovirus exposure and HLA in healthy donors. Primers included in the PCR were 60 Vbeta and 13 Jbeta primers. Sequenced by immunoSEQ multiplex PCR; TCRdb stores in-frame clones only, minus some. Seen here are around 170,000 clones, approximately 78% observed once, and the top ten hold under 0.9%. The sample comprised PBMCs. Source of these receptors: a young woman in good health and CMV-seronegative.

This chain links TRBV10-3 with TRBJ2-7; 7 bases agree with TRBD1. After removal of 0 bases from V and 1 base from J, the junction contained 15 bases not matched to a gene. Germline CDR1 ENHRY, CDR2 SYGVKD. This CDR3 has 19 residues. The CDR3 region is CAISESFGTAIKTSYEQYF. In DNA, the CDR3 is TGTGCCATCAGTGAGTCTTTTGGGACAGCCATTAAGACTTCCTACGAGCAGTACTTC.

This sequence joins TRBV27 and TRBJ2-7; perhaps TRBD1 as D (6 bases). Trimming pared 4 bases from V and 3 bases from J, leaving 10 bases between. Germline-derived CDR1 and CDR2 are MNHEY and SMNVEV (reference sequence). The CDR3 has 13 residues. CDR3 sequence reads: CASSSGVFYEQYF. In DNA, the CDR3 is TGTGCCAGCAGTTCAGGGGTATTCTACGAGCAGTACTTC.

DNA of the CDR3: TGTGCCAGCAGCTTTGCCGCAGGGTTTGAGACCCAGTACTTC. Translation gives CASSFAAGFETQYF. The chain couples TRBV11-2 to TRBJ2-5, with TRBD1 as a possible D gene (5 bases). Germline lookup yields CDR1 SGHAT and CDR2 FQNNGV. The V end lost 3 bases, the J end lost 5 bases, and 13 bases lay between the germline ends. The CDR3 runs 14 residues.

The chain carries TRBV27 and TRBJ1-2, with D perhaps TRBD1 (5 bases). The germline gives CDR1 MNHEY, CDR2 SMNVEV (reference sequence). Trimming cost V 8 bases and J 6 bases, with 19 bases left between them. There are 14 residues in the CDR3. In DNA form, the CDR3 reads TGTGCCAGCCGAAATGACCCCCAGGGTAATGGCTACACCTTC. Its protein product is CASRNDPQGNGYTF.

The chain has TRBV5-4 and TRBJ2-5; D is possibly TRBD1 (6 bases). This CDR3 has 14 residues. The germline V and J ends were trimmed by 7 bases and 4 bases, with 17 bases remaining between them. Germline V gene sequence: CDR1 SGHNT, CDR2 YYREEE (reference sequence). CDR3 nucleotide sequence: TGTGCCAGCCGGGCGGCCAGGGGCGGAGAGACCCAGTACTTC. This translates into CASRAARGGETQYF.

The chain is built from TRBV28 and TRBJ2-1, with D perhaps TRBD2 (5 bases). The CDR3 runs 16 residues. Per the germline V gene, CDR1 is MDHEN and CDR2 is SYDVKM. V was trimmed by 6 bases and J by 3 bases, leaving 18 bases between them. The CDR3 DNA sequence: TGTGCCAGCAGCTCATCGGACTTCGGGCTCTACAATGAGCAGTTCTTC. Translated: CASSSSDFGLYNEQFF. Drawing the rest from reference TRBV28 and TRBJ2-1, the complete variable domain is DVKVTQSSRYLVKRTGEKVFLECVQDMDHENMFWYRQDPGLGLRLIYFSYDVKMKEKGDIPEGYSVSREKKERFSLILESASTNQTSMYLCASSSSDFGLYNEQFFGPGTRLTVL.

CDR3 region: CASSSGGAEQPQHF. The CDR3 DNA reads as TGTGCCAGCAGTTCAGGGGGCGCAGAACAGCCCCAGCATTTT. The chain recombines TRBV27 with TRBJ1-5; 8 bases are a match to TRBD1. The CDR3 covers 14 residues. J gave up 7 bases and V 4 bases, and 6 bases lay outside the gene matches. Germline CDR1 reads MNHEY; CDR2 reads SMNVEV (reference sequence).

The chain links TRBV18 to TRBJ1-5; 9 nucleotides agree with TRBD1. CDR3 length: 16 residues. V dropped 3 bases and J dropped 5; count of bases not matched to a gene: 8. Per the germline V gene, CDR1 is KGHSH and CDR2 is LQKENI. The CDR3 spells CASSPSFTGGDQPQHF. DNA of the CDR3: TGTGCCAGCTCACCGAGCTTTACAGGGGGCGATCAGCCCCAGCATTTT.

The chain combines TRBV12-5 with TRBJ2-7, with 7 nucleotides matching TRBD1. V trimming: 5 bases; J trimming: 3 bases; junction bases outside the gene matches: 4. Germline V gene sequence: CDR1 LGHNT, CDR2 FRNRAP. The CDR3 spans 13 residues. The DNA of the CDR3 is TGTGCTAGTGGTATAGGGGACAGCTACGAGCAGTACTTC. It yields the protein CASGIGDSYEQYF.

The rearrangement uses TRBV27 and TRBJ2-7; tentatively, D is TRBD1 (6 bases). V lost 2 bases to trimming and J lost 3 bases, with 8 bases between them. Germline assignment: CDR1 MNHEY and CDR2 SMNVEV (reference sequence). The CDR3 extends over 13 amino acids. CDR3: CASSLTQGYEQYF. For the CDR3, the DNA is TGTGCCAGCAGTTTAACACAGGGCTACGAGCAGTACTTC.

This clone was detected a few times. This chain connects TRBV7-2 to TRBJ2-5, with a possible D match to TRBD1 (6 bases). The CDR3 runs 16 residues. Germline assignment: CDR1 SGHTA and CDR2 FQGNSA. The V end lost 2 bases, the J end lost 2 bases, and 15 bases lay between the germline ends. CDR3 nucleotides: TGTGCCAGCAGCTTAAAAGGGGGAACGGGACAAGAGACCCAGTACTTC. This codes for CASSLKGGTGQETQYF.

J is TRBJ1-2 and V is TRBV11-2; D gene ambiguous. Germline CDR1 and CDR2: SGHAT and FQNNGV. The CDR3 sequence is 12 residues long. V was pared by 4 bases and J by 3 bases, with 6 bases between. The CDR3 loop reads CASSSLDYGYTF. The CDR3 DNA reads TGTGCCAGCAGCTCCCTTGACTATGGCTACACCTTC.

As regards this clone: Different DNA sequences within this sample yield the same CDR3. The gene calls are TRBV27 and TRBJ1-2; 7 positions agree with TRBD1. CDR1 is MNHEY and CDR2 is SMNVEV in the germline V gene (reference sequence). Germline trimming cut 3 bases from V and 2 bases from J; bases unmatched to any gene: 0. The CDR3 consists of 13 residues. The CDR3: CASSFRGNYGYTF. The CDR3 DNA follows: TGTGCCAGCAGTTTCAGGGGGAACTATGGCTACACCTTC.

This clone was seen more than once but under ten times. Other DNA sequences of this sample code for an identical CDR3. The CDR3 DNA reads TGTGCCAGCAATGGTGGCAGCGTTGGTGAGACCCAGTACTTC. Encoded protein: CASNGGSVGETQYF. The chain couples TRBV6-1 to TRBJ2-5; D ambiguous. CDR3 size: 14 residues. The V gene lost 7 bases and the J gene lost 5 bases, with 17 bases spanning the gap. Germline V gene data show CDR1 as MNHNS and CDR2 as SASEGT.

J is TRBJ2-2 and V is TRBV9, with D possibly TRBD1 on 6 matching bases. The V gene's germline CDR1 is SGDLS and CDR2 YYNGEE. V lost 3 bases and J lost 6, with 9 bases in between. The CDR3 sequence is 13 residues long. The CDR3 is CASSEQGAGELFF. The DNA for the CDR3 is TGTGCCAGCAGCGAACAGGGCGCCGGGGAGCTGTTTTTT. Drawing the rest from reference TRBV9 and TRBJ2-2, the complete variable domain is DSGVTQTPKHLITATGQRVTLRCSPRSGDLSVYWYQQSLDQGLQFLIQYYNGEERAKGNILERFSAQQFPDLHSELNLSSLELGDSALYFCASSEQGAGELFFGEGSRLTVL.

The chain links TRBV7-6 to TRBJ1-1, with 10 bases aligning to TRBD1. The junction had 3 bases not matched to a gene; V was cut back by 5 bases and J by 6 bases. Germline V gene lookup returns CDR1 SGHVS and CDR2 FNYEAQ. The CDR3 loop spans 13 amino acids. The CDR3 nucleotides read TGTGCCAGCAGCCAGACAGGGGGCTCTGAAGCTTTCTTT. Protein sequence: CASSQTGGSEAFF.

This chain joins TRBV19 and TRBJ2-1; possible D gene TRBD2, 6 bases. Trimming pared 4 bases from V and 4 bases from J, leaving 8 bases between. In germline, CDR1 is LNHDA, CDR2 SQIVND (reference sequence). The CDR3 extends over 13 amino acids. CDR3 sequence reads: CASSTRGYNEQFF. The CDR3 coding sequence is TGTGCCAGTAGTACCCGGGGGTACAATGAGCAGTTCTTC.

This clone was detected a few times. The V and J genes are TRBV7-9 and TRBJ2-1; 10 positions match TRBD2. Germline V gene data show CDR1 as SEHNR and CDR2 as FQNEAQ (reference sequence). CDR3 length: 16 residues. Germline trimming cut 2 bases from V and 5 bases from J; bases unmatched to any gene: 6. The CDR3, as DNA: TGTGCCAGCAGCTTAAGGTTAGCGGGGGGCCACAATGAGCAGTTCTTC. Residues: CASSLRLAGGHNEQFF.